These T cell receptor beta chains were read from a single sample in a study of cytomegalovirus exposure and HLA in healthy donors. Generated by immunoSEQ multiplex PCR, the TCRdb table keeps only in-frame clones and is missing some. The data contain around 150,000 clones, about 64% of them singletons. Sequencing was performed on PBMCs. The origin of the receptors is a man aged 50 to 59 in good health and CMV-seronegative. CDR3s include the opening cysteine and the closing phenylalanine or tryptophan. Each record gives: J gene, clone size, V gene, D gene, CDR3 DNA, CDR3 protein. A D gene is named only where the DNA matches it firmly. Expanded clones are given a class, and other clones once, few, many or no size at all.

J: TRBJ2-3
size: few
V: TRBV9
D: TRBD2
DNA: TGTGCCAGCAGCGGGGGACTAGCGCGGGATACGCAGTATTTT
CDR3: CASSGGLARDTQYF

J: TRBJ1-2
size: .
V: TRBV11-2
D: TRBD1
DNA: TGTGCCAGCAGCCCAGGGACAGGCTATGGCTACACCTTC
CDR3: CASSPGTGYGYTF

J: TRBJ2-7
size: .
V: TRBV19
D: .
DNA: TGTGCCAGTAGTCTCGGGGGAGCTGGCGAGCAGTACTTC
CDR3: CASSLGGAGEQYF

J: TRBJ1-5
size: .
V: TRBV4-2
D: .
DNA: TGTGCCAGCAGCCAAGAAAGGGGAAGCAATCAGCCCCAGCATTTT
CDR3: CASSQERGSNQPQHF

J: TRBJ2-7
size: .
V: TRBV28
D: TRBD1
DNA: TGTGCCAGCAGTTTGTGGGGGACAGGGGGCGGTGGGGTCTCCTACGAGCAGTACTTC
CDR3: CASSLWGTGGGGVSYEQYF

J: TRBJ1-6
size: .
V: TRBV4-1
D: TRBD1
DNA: TGCGCCAGCAGCCACCTATCCGACAGGGTAGAGCTCCACTTT
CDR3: CASSHLSDRVELHF

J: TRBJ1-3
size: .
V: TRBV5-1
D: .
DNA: TGCGCCAGCAGCTGGGGCGGGAGCTCTGGAAACACCATATATTTT
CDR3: CASSWGGSSGNTIYF

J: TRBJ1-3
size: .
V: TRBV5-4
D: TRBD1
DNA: TGTGCCAGCAGGCCACAGGGGCCCGGAAACACCATATATTTT
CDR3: CASRPQGPGNTIYF

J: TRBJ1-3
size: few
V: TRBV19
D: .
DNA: TGTGCCAGTACCCCCGGAGGGTCTGGAAACACCATATATTTT
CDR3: CASTPGGSGNTIYF

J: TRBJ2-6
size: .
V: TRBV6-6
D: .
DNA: TGTGCCAGCGAGGACTCTGGGGCCAACGTCCTGACTTTC
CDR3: CASEDSGANVLTF

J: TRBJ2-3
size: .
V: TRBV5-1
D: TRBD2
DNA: TGCGCCAGCAGCTTGGTGGCGGGGGGGCCAGATACGCAGTATTTT
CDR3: CASSLVAGGPDTQYF

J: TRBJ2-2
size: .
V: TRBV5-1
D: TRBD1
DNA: TGCGCCAGCAGCCAACTCCGACAGGGCGCCGGGGAGCTGTTTTTT
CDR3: CASSQLRQGAGELFF

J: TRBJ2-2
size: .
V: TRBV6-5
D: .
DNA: TGTGCCAGCAGTTACGGTGCGACAGTGAACACCGGGGAGCTGTTTTTT
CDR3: CASSYGATVNTGELFF

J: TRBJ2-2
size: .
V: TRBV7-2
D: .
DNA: TGTGCCAGCAGCCTACTGCGTGGGACAAGTTTACCCGGGGAGCTGTTTTTT
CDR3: CASSLLRGTSLPGELFF

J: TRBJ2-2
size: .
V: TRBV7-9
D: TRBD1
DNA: TGTGCCAGCAGCGACATCACCGGGACAGCAATCGGGGAGCTGTTTTTT
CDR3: CASSDITGTAIGELFF

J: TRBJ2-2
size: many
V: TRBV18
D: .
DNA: TGTGCCAGCTCCCTGCAGATGAACACCGGGGAGCTGTTTTTT
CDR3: CASSLQMNTGELFF

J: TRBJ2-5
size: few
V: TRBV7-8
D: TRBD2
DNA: TGTGCCAGCAGGCATTTTGGGCGGGGGGGACCGGAGACCCAGTACTTC
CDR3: CASRHFGRGGPETQYF

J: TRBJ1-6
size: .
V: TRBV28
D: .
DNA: TGTGCCAGCAGTTTATCGGGTTCACCCCTCCACTTT
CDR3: CASSLSGSPLHF

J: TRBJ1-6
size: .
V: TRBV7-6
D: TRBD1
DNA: TGTGCCAGCAGCGCTCCGGGACAGGGCTCCTATAATTCACCCCTCCACTTT
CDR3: CASSAPGQGSYNSPLHF

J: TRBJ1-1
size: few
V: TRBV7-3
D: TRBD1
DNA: TGTGCCAGCAGCTCGACAGGGATCACTGAAGCTTTCTTT
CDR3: CASSSTGITEAFF

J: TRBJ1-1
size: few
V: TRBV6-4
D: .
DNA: TGTGCCAGCATCGAAGGACGGGACATGATTATAATCCCCCTAGACACTGAAGCTTTCTTT
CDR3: CASIEGRDMIIIPLDTEAFF

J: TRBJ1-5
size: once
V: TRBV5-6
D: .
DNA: TGTGCCAGCAGCCGAATCGACAGACCTAATCAGCCCCAGCATTTT
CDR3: CASSRIDRPNQPQHF

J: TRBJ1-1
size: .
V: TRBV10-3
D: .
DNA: TGTGCCATCAGTAAGGACAGCCTTGAAGCTTTCTTT
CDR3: CAISKDSLEAFF

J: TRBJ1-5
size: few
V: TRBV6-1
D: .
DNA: TGTGCCAGCAGTGAAAACAGGGAGCCCCCTAGCAATCAGCCCCAGCATTTT
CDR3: CASSENREPPSNQPQHF

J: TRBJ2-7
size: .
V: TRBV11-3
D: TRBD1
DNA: TGTGCCAGCAGCTTAGGGATGGGACAGGGGTCGGGCGAGCAGTACTTC
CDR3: CASSLGMGQGSGEQYF

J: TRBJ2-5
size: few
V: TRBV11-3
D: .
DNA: TGTGCCAGCAGCTTAGGGGCGGCTAGCAGCCAAGAGACCCAGTACTTC
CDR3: CASSLGAASSQETQYF

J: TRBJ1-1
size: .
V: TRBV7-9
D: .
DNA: TGTGCCAGCAGCCGACAGGAGAACACTGAAGCTTTCTTT
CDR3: CASSRQENTEAFF

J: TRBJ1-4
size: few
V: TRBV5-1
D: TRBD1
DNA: TGCGCCAGCAGCTTGGGACAGGGGGGGAATGGTGAAAAACTGTTTTTT
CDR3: CASSLGQGGNGEKLFF

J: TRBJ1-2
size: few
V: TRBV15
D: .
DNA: TGTGCCACCAGCAGAGACCCACCAGGGGCGCGGGGCTACACCTTC
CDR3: CATSRDPPGARGYTF

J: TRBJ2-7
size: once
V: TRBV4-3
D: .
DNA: TGCGCCAGCAGCCAAGAGGCGACTACAAGGGGGGAGCAGTACTTC
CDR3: CASSQEATTRGEQYF

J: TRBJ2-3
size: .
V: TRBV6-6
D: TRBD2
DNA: TGTGCCAGCAGACTTAGCGGGGGTGGCACAGATACGCAGTATTTT
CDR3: CASRLSGGGTDTQYF

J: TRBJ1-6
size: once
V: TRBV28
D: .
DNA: TGTGCCAGCACCTACTTAGGGCAGGGGCATTCACCCCTCCACTTT
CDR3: CASTYLGQGHSPLHF

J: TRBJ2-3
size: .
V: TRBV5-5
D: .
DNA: TGTGCCAGCAGCTTGACCGGGATCACAGATACGCAGTATTTT
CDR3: CASSLTGITDTQYF

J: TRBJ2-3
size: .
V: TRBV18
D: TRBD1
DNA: TGTGCCACGAGGACAGGGGGCCTAGATACGCAGTATTTT
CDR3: CATRTGGLDTQYF

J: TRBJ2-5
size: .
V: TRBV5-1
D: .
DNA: TGCGCCAGCAGCCCCGGACAGTTCCAAGAGACCCAGTACTTC
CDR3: CASSPGQFQETQYF

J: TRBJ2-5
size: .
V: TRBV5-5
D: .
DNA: TGTGCCAGCAGCTTGTTCGCAGGGGTAGAGACCCAGTACTTC
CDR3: CASSLFAGVETQYF

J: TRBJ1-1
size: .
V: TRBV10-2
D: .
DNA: TGCGCCAGCAGTGAACGCAGGGGGAACACTGAAGCTTTCTTT
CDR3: CASSERRGNTEAFF

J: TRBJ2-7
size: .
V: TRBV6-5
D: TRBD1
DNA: TGTGCCAGCTCGGGGACAGGGACAACCTACGAGCAGTACTTC
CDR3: CASSGTGTTYEQYF

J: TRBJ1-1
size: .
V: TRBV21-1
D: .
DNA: TGTGCCAGCAGCAAGGGCCATCGGGAAATGGACACTGAAGCTTTCTTT
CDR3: CASSKGHREMDTEAFF

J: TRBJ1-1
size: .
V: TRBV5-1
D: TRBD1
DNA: TGCGCCAGCAGCCTACAGGGGGCCACTGAAGCTTTCTTT
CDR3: CASSLQGATEAFF

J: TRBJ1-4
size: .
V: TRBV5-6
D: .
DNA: TGTGCCAGCAGCTTGGGACAGCTTAATGAAAAACTGTTTTTT
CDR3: CASSLGQLNEKLFF

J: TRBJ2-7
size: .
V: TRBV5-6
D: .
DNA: TGTGCCAGCAGCTTTCTAGCCGGGAACTCATACGAGCAGTACTTC
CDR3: CASSFLAGNSYEQYF

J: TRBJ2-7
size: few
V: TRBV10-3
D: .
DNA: TGTGCCATCAGTAAGGACAGCCCTGGGGCAAACTACGAGCAGTACTTC
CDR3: CAISKDSPGANYEQYF

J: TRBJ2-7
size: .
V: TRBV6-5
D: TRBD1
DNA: TGTGCCAGCAGTTCCGGGACAGGGTTCTACGAGCAGTACTTC
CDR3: CASSSGTGFYEQYF

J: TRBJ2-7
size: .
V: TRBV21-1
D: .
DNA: TGTGCCAGCAGCAACTGGACAGGGTCTTTCTACGAGCAGTACTTC
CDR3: CASSNWTGSFYEQYF

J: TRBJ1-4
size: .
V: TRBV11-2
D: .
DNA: TGTGCCAGCAGACCCGGGGAGGGCCCTAATAATGAAAAACTGTTTTTT
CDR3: CASRPGEGPNNEKLFF

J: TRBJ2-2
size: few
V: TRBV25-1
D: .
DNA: TGTGCCAGCAGTGCTTCAGGGCGCGCGAACACCGGGGAGCTGTTTTTT
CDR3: CASSASGRANTGELFF

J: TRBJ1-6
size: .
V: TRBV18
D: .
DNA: TGTGCCAGCTCACCGGCGACAGTTTCACCCCTCCACTTT
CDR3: CASSPATVSPLHF

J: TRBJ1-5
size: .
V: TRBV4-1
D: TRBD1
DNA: TGCGCCAGCAGCCTAGGGGGCATTCAGCCCCAGCATTTT
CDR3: CASSLGGIQPQHF

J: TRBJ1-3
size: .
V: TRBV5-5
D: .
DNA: TGTGCCAGCAGCGGGGCGGAAAATTCCGGAAACACCATATATTTT
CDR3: CASSGAENSGNTIYF

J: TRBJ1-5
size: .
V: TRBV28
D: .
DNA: TGTGCCAGCAGACCGGACAGAATTAGCAATCAGCCCCAGCATTTT
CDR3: CASRPDRISNQPQHF

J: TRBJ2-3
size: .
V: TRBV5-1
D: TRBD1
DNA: TGCGCCAGCAGCCCGGGACAGGTTTTAGATACGCAGTATTTT
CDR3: CASSPGQVLDTQYF

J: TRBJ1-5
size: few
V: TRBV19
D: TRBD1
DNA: TGTGCCAGTAACTCGGACAGGGGACGCAATCGGCCCCAGCATTTT
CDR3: CASNSDRGRNRPQHF

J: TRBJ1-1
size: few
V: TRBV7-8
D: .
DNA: TGTGCCAGCAGCCCCCGCGGGACTTCGAACACTGAAGCTTTCTTT
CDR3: CASSPRGTSNTEAFF

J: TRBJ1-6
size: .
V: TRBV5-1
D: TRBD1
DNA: TGCGTCAGCAGCTTCGCCCCCGGGACAGGCTCGTCAAATTCACCCCTCCACTTT
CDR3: CVSSFAPGTGSSNSPLHF

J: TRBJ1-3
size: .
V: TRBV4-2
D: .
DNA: TGTGCCAGTAGCCAAGAAGGGGGCTCTGGAAACACCATATATTTT
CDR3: CASSQEGGSGNTIYF

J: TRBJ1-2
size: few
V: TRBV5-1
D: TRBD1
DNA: TGCGCCAGCAGCTTGGACCGACAGGGATCTATTCGCGGCTACACCTTC
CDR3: CASSLDRQGSIRGYTF

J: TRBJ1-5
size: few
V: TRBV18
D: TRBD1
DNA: TGTGCCAGCTCATCGGGACAGGGAGTTCAGCCCCAGCATTTT
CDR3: CASSSGQGVQPQHF

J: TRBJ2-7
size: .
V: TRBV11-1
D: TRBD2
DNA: TGTGCCAGCAGCTCCCTAGCGGGGCCCTCCTACGAGCAGTACTTC
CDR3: CASSSLAGPSYEQYF

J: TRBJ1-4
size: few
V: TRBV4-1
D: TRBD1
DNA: TGCGCCAGCAGCCTTTCAGGGGGCCCTAATGAAAAACTGTTTTTT
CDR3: CASSLSGGPNEKLFF